This TCR beta chain stems from a study of T cell repertoires and HLA-DP antigens. On this clone itself: The antigen remains undetermined.

The CDR3 has 15 residues. V trimming: 3 bases; J trimming: 6 bases; junction bases outside the gene matches: 5. Germline CDR1 reads MGHRA; CDR2 reads YSYEKL. The table came from immunoSEQ multiplex PCR; TCRdb's copy has only in-frame clones and leaves some out. Here the sample spans about 73,000 clones, about four fifths being singletons. Sequencing input: CD4+ T cells from PBMCs. This receptor was obtained from a man between 60 and 75 years old in good health and CMV-seronegative. The J gene is TRBJ2-1, the V gene TRBV4-1; 10 bases line up with TRBD2. In DNA, the CDR3 is TGCGCCAGCAGCCACCTAGCGGGAGCGGTCAATGAGCAGTTCTTC. Protein sequence: CASSHLAGAVNEQFF.